This T cell receptor beta chain was obtained from a study of blood T cell repertoires in COVID-19. Data came from immunoSEQ multiplex PCR; TCRdb stores just in-frame clones and leaves some out. Counted here are under 50,000 clones, almost 85% occurring once; the ten biggest clones make up roughly 9.9%. This clone was counted a few times. V was pared by 0 bases and J by 8 bases, with 10 bases between. Germline V lookup: CDR1 MNHEY, CDR2 SMNVEV (reference sequence). This CDR3 spans 13 amino acids. The sample was peripheral blood. This receptor was taken from a human donor in a cohort sampled during active COVID-19. The V gene is TRBV27, the J gene TRBJ1-1, with D maybe TRBD1 (6 bases). The CDR3 DNA follows: TGTGCCAGCAGTTTATCCCCCGGGACAGAAGCTTTCTTT. Protein sequence: CASSLSPGTEAFF.